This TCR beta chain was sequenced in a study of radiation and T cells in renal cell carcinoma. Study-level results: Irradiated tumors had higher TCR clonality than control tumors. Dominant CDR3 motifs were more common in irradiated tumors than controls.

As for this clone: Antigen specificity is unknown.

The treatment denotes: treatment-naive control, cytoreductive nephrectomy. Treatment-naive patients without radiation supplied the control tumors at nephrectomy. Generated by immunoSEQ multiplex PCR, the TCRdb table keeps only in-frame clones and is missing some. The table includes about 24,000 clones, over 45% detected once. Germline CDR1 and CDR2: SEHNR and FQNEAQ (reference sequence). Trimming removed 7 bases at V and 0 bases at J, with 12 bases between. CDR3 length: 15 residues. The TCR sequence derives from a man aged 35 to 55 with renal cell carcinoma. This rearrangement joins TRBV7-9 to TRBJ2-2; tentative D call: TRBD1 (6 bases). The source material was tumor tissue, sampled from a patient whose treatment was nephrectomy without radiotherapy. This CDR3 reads CASTPDSPNTGELFF. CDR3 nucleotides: TGTGCCAGCACACCGGACAGCCCGAACACCGGGGAGCTGTTTTTT.